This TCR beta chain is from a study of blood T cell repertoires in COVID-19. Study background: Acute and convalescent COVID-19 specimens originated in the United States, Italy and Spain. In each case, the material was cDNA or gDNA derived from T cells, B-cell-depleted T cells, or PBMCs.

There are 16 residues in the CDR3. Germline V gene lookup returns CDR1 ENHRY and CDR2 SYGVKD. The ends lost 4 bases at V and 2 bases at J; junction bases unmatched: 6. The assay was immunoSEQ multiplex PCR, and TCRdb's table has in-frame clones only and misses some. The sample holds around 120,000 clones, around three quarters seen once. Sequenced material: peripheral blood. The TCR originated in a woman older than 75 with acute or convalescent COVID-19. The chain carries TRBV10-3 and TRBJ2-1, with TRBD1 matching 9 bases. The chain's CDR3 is CAISAQQGATYNEQFF. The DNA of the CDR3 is TGTGCCATCAGTGCTCAACAGGGGGCCACCTACAATGAGCAGTTCTTC.